The clone carrying this T cell receptor (beta chain) has a count of ten or more. The antigen is not known. These data are taken from a study of CD8+CD57+ T cells in acquired aplastic anemia. On the study more broadly: Mean DNA quantity obtained from sorted CD4+ and CD8+ cells was 3 to 4 ug. Study-level points and caveats: Fewer than 30 CD8+ CDR3 sequences were shared between patients and controls. No significant difference in CD8+ Simpson's diversity was found between patients and controls.

According to the study, genomic DNA was the template for TCR beta VDJ and CDR3 profiling. TCRdb re-called the reads through MiXCR, storing one row per CDR3 protein. The table shows 100,000 to 150,000 distinct CDR3 sequences, with 40% to 60% occurring only once. With V trimmed by 1 base and J by 2 bases, 4 bases remained unmatched. The CDR3 sequence is 16 residues long. Germline CDR1 SGHAT, CDR2 FQNNGV. This sequence was found in a human donor in good health, serving as a control. The rearrangement joins TRBV11-2 to TRBJ2-3; 9 positions agree with TRBD2. The sample was sorted CD4+, CD8+, or CD8+CD57+ T cells (not recorded which) from PBMCs. The CDR3 reads CASSLGAGGATDTQYF. In DNA form, the CDR3 reads TGTGCCAGCAGCTTAGGAGCGGGGGGTGCCACAGATACGCAGTATTTT.